This TCR beta chain was sequenced in a study of cytomegalovirus exposure and HLA in healthy donors (TCRdb year 2017). Background on the whole study: According to a later analysis, one platform produced both the 100 to 150 validation repertoires and the approximately 600 repertoires of the first cohort. The study was designed to test whether signatures of past pathogen exposure could be identified by cataloging public T cell receptors. Along with the approximately 600-subject first cohort, a separate validation cohort of over a hundred different subjects was used. To predict cytomegalovirus infection status, the study combined high-throughput TCR immunosequencing, statistical association of individual TCRs with disease status, and machine learning.

Separate from the approximately 700-subject first cohort, the validation cohort of 90 to 150 subjects was the group to which the donors belonged. Preparation of the library involved the immunoSEQ multiplex PCR assay. The paper's data handling went like this. A statistical classification framework was built for diagnosing cytomegalovirus status from the catalog of TCR beta chain sequences. TCRdb mirrors the immuneACCESS table, restricted to in-frame sequences. Some clones are absent from its copies; in checked studies, under half trace to an unresolved V gene, and the reason for the others is unknown. V and J calls and clone size are those listed in that table; D and trimming were worked out from the DNA. The sample has some 160,000 clones on record, more than 75% of them singletons. Jointly, the top ten make up just under 3% of the sample. Taken from cysteine to phenylalanine, the CDR3 has 13 residues. This entry keeps only the CDR3 DNA: 39 bases, framed from base 1. Trimming leaves V shorter by 6 bases and J shorter by 5 bases, with the junction holding 6 bases beyond the gene matches. The CDR1 and CDR2 encoded by the germline V gene are ENHRY and SYGVKD.

Details on this clone: The target of this receptor is not known. The record has no base qualities; no much larger clone is one base away.

Study-wide findings and limitations: A total of 164 TCR beta chains were listed by the study as associated with cytomegalovirus. Cytomegalovirus status was reported to be diagnosed by the classifier with high specificity and sensitivity in both the original and validation cohorts. All 130 or so repertoires were used to score co-occurrence in the validation cohort in a later analysis, because that analysis had no HLA typing for the cohort. A few of the identified cytomegalovirus-associated TCR beta chains were confirmed in vitro to be specific for cytomegalovirus antigens. A later analysis found that TCRs clustered in the first cohort also tended to co-occur in the roughly 120 validation repertoires, with 94% of cluster scores above 0. The authors suggested that the approach could potentially be generalized to other disease states and immunological phenotypes. While some public TCRs were present in many individuals, most TCR sequences turned up only very rarely across donors.

The sample comprised PBMCs. The TCR was taken from a man between 18 and 35 years old in good health and CMV-seronegative. This sequence uses TRBV10-3 and TRBJ1-1; 7 central bases correspond to TRBD1. Here the CDR3 is given as CAISALQGTEAFF. The nucleotides read TGTGCCATCAGCGCACTACAGGGGACTGAAGCTTTCTTT.